The 23 T cell receptor beta chains given below trace back to one sample, sequenced in a study of T cell responses to AZD1222 COVID-19 vaccine. Using immunoSEQ multiplex PCR, the repertoire was profiled, and TCRdb retains in-frame clones only, with some absent. The profile shows 180,000 or so clones, about 93% of them singletons. This specimen consisted of peripheral blood, obtained 28 days after the second AZD1222 dose. The receptor source for this set is an adult who received the AZD1222 COVID-19 vaccine.

The V and J genes are TRBV7-9 and TRBJ2-7; no clear D gene. CDR3 length: 14 amino acids. Germline CDR1 and CDR2: SEHNR and FQNEAQ (reference sequence). V gave up 2 bases and J gave up 3 bases, with 11 bases separating them. The CDR3 coding sequence is TGTGCCAGCAGCTTACCGACAAACCTCTACGAGCAGTACTTC. Protein: CASSLPTNLYEQYF.

This clone was seen more than once but under ten times. The chain is built from TRBV5-1 and TRBJ2-2, with D perhaps matching TRBD2 (7 bases). Per germline, CDR1 SGHRS and CDR2 YFSETQ. Trimming took 5 bases from V and 1 from J, leaving 15 bases between them. The CDR3 is 16 residues long. For the CDR3, the DNA is TGCGCCAGCAGTGGGGGGGGCCCCCTGAACACCGGGGAGCTGTTTTTT. As protein: CASSGGGPLNTGELFF. Combining the CDR3 with reference TRBV5-1 and TRBJ2-2 gives the whole variable domain KAGVTQTPRYLIKTRGQQVTLSCSPISGHRSVSWYQQTPGQGLQFLFEYFSETQRNKGNFPGRFSGRQFSNSRSEMNVSTLELGDSALYLCASSGGGPLNTGELFFGEGSRLTVL.

This chain links TRBV6-5 with TRBJ1-5; no reliable D call. In germline, CDR1 is MNHEY, CDR2 SVGAGI. The ends were cut back, 2 bases at V and 4 bases at J, with 6 bases in the middle. This CDR3 has 13 amino acids. CDR3 coding DNA: TGTGCCAGCAGTTACGGCCAGAATCAGCCCCAGCATTTT. Encoded protein: CASSYGQNQPQHF.

The chain carries TRBV7-9 and TRBJ1-1; D call uncertain. Trimming pared 6 bases from V and 1 base from J, leaving 3 bases between. CDR3 length: 11 residues. Germline V gene lookup returns CDR1 SEHNR and CDR2 FQNEAQ (reference sequence). CDR3 residues: CASRSNTEAFF. The CDR3, as DNA: TGTGCCAGCAGGTCGAACACTGAAGCTTTCTTT.

As regards this clone: This sample also contains other DNA sequences that code for the same CDR3. The V call is TRBV12-3 or TRBV12-4, the J call TRBJ1-2; TRBD1 might be the D (5 bases). This CDR3 comprises 13 residues. With 3 bases removed from V and 4 bases from J, the gap between germline ends came to 9 bases. CDR3 sequence (DNA): TGTGCCAGCAGTTTGGGCCAGGGCTATGGCTACACCTTC. Translated, it gives CASSLGQGYGYTF.

The V call is TRBV30, the J call TRBJ1-1; TRBD1 is a possible D gene (5 bases). The CDR3 covers 13 residues. CDR1 is GTSNPN and CDR2 is SVGIG in the germline V gene (reference sequence). The V gene lost 0 bases and the J gene lost 4 bases, with 9 bases spanning the gap. In DNA, the CDR3 is TGTGCCTGGAGTGTACGGGGACGCACTGAAGCTTTCTTT. Amino acid sequence: CAWSVRGRTEAFF.

This rearrangement joins TRBV5-1 to TRBJ2-3, with unresolved D. Trimming pared 0 bases from V and 0 bases from J, leaving 11 bases between. This CDR3 contains 16 residues. The V gene's germline CDR1 is SGHRS and CDR2 YFSETQ. The chain's CDR3 is CASSLGAAASTDTQYF. The CDR3 nucleotides read TGCGCCAGCAGCTTGGGTGCGGCAGCTAGCACAGATACGCAGTATTTT.

The chain recombines TRBV18 with TRBJ2-2, with a weak D call TRBD1 (5 bases). The CDR3 consists of 15 residues. Germline CDR1 is KGHSH and CDR2 is LQKENI. Trimming shortened V by 0 bases and J by 9 bases, and 14 bases separated the two germline ends. This chain's CDR3 is CASSPPSERGWELFF. As DNA, the CDR3 is TGTGCCAGCTCACCACCATCTGAAAGGGGATGGGAGCTGTTTTTT. Full variable domain (remainder filled in from reference TRBV18 and TRBJ2-2): NAGVMQNPRHLVRRRGQEARLRCSPMKGHSHVYWYRQLPEEGLKFMVYLQKENIIDESGMPKERFSAEFPKEGPSILRIQQVVRGDSAAYFCASSPPSERGWELFFGEGSRLTVL.

The chain recombines TRBV7-2 with TRBJ1-1, with TRBD1 as a possible D gene (5 bases). The CDR3 is 14 residues long. CDR1 and CDR2 from the germline V gene are SGHTA and FQGNSA. Trimming removed 5 bases from V and 0 bases from J, with 10 bases in between. The CDR3 DNA reads TGTGCCAGCAGCCCGGGACGGGTGAACACTGAAGCTTTCTTT. It specifies CASSPGRVNTEAFF.

This clone was detected a few times. This rearrangement joins TRBV4-1 to TRBJ2-7; 8 nucleotides align to TRBD2. The CDR3 is 14 residues long. CDR1 MGHRA and CDR2 YSYEKL come from the germline V gene. The V gene end was trimmed by 1 base and the J gene end by 4 bases; junction bases not matched to a gene: 3. The CDR3: CASSQVGTRYEQYF. DNA for the CDR3: TGCGCCAGCAGCCAAGTCGGGACTAGATACGAGCAGTACTTC.

J is TRBJ2-7 and V is TRBV12-2; TRBD2, the table's D call, was not compared with the DNA. TRBV12-2 is assigned pseudogene status. The CDR3 extends over 17 amino acids. CDR3 coding DNA: TGTGCAAGTCGCTCCCTACTAGCGGGAGGGCCGGGGAACGAGCAGTACTTC. It codes for CASRSLLAGGPGNEQYF.

This chain connects TRBV11-3 to TRBJ2-1; 7 nucleotides line up with TRBD2. CDR3 size: 16 residues. Germline V CDR1 and CDR2: SGHNT, YENEEA. After removal of 1 base from V and 5 bases from J, the junction contained 8 bases not matched to a gene. The CDR3 loop reads CASSLVVGGPNNEQFF. CDR3 sequence (DNA): TGTGCCAGCAGCTTAGTCGTGGGAGGGCCTAACAATGAGCAGTTCTTC.

The gene calls are TRBV9 and TRBJ1-5; TRBD1 might be the D (6 bases). This CDR3 region has 14 residues. Trimming took off 4 bases at V and 1 base at J, with 9 bases between the two ends. Germline assignment: CDR1 SGDLS and CDR2 YYNGEE. The CDR3 nucleotides read TGTGCCAGCAGCCGTACAGGGAGCAATCAGCCCCAGCATTTT. Protein sequence: CASSRTGSNQPQHF.

V and J are TRBV5-4 and TRBJ2-1; a possible D gene is TRBD1 (6 bases). Germline loops: CDR1 SGHNT, CDR2 YYREEE (reference sequence). Trimming removed 2 bases from V and 6 bases from J, with 6 bases in between. This CDR3 contains 12 residues. The CDR3 loop is CASSLQGNEQFF. The CDR3 DNA reads TGTGCCAGCAGCTTACAGGGCAATGAGCAGTTCTTC. Full variable domain (outside the CDR3, taken from reference TRBV5-4 and TRBJ2-1): ETGVTQSPTHLIKTRGQQVTLRCSSQSGHNTVSWYQQALGQGPQFIFQYYREEENGRGNFPPRFSGLQFPNYSSELNVNALELDDSALYLCASSLQGNEQFFGPGTRLTVL.

The rearrangement uses TRBV3-1 (or the pseudogene TRBV3-2) and TRBJ2-5; D uncertain. CDR1 and CDR2 (germline): LGHDT, YNNKEL (reference sequence). V lost 4 bases, J lost 5 bases, and 17 bases lay in between. This CDR3 is built from 15 residues. CDR3: CASSPLSQFRETQYF. CDR3 coding DNA: TGTGCCAGCAGCCCCCTCTCCCAATTCCGCGAGACCCAGTACTTC.

The gene calls are TRBV6-5 and TRBJ1-6, with D perhaps TRBD1 (6 bases). Germline V gives CDR1 MNHEY, CDR2 SVGAGI. The length of the CDR3 is 15 residues. V was clipped by 0 bases and J by 7 bases, with 10 bases between them. The DNA of the CDR3 is TGTGCCAGCAGTTACTCGGGGGCAAAGAATTCACCCCTCCACTTT. This gives the protein CASSYSGAKNSPLHF.

The DNA of the CDR3 is TGTGCCAGCAGCGTAGGAGGGGGGCCCCATGGCTACACCTTC. This gives the protein CASSVGGGPHGYTF. The genes are TRBV9 and TRBJ1-2; weak D call: TRBD1 (6 bases). The CDR3 sequence is 14 residues long. Deletions cut 0 bases from V and 6 bases from J, with 12 bases between. Looked up from germline, CDR1 is SGDLS and CDR2 is YYNGEE.

This clone was recorded only once. This rearrangement joins TRBV27 to TRBJ1-1; no reliable D call. Trimming shortened V by 0 bases and J by 4 bases, and 12 bases separated the two germline ends. The CDR3 runs 15 residues. CDR1 is MNHEY, CDR2 SMNVEV, per germline (reference sequence). CDR3 residues: CASSLSSVGGTEAFF. The CDR3 bases are TGTGCCAGCAGTTTATCGTCCGTGGGAGGCACTGAAGCTTTCTTT.

The chain joins TRBV7-3 to TRBJ2-3, with a tentative D call TRBD2 (5 bases). The CDR3 is made up of 15 amino acids. The germline V gene has CDR1 SGHTA and CDR2 FQGTGA. V was shortened by 1 base and J by 5 bases, with 13 bases between the two germline ends. The CDR3: CASSLIIGGLDTQYF. In nucleotides, the CDR3 is TGTGCCAGCAGCTTAATTATTGGAGGTTTAGATACGCAGTATTTT.

The J gene is TRBJ1-5, the V gene TRBV27, with D uncertain. Germline V gene data show CDR1 as MNHEY and CDR2 as SMNVEV (reference sequence). This CDR3 has 14 residues. The germline V and J ends were trimmed by 3 bases and 3 bases, with 9 bases remaining between them. The CDR3 DNA sequence: TGTGCCAGCAGTTTCCGGGGATACAATCAGCCCCAGCATTTT. Translating it yields CASSFRGYNQPQHF.

The J gene is TRBJ2-5, the V gene TRBV19, with D possibly being TRBD1 (6 bases). The germline V and J ends were trimmed by 1 base and 1 base, with 10 bases remaining between them. CDR3 length: 15 residues. Looked up from germline, CDR1 is LNHDA and CDR2 is SQIVND (reference sequence). For the CDR3, the DNA is TGTGCCAGTAGTATAGGAAGGGGGACCCAAGAGACCCAGTACTTC. It encodes CASSIGRGTQETQYF.

The chain couples TRBV6-6 to TRBJ1-6, with D maybe TRBD1 (5 bases). In germline, CDR1 is MNHNY, CDR2 SVGAGI (reference sequence). V was shortened by 5 bases and J by 10 bases, with 18 bases between the two germline ends. The CDR3 extends over 15 amino acids. This CDR3 is CASSPLWQEGSPLHF. The DNA of the CDR3 is TGTGCCAGCAGTCCCCTCTGGCAGGAGGGGTCACCCCTCCACTTT.

This clone was detected once. The V call is TRBV6-5, the J call TRBJ1-3; D perhaps matches TRBD1 (6 bases). CDR3 length: 14 amino acids. CDR1 and CDR2 (germline): MNHEY, SVGAGI. The ends were cut back, 3 bases at V and 6 bases at J, with 12 bases in the middle. Here the CDR3 reads CASSYAQGLNTIYF. The DNA for the CDR3 is TGTGCCAGCAGTTATGCACAGGGTTTAAACACCATATATTTT.